Below are 13 T cell receptor beta chains sequenced from a single sample in a study of T cell repertoires in aging, cancer and after chemotherapy. Rearranged V-D-J TRB sequences were amplified with a mixed TRB-A/B primer pool. Each CDR3 protein gets one entry after TCRdb re-called the multiplex PCR reads with MiXCR. The table has 8,000 to 10,000 distinct CDR3 sequences, around a quarter seen once; the top ten hold 2% to 3%. TCR beta rearrangements were amplified from peripheral blood genomic DNA. Sequencing was performed on blood. The receptor source for this set is a human donor in good health.

Concerning this clonotype itself: A much larger clone is a single base away; this may be a read error. This chain connects TRBV20-1 to TRBJ2-3; D unclear. Germline lookup yields CDR1 DFQATT and CDR2 SNEGSKA (reference sequence). The V gene lost 0 bases and the J gene lost 3 bases, with 7 bases spanning the gap. The CDR3 has 13 amino acids. The CDR3 region has the DNA TGCAGTGCTAGAGATCAGATAACAGATACGCAGTATTTT. Protein: CSARDQITDTQYF.

This chain uses TRBV5-1 with TRBJ2-3, with a tentative D call TRBD2 (6 bases). The V gene's germline CDR1 is SGHRS and CDR2 YFSETQ. The germline V and J ends were trimmed by 0 bases and 0 bases, with 8 bases remaining between them. The CDR3 covers 15 residues. CDR3 bases: TGCGCCAGCAGCTTGGACGGGACTAGCACAGATACGCAGTATTTT. As protein: CASSLDGTSTDTQYF.

The chain is built from TRBV7-9 and TRBJ1-1; 8 positions agree with TRBD1. Trimming cost V 5 bases and J 7 bases; bases outside gene matches: 6. The CDR3 extends over 13 amino acids. Germline assignment: CDR1 SEHNR and CDR2 FQNEAQ (reference sequence). The CDR3 coding sequence is TGTGCCAGCAGCCCGGACAGGGCGGTTGAAGCTTTCTTT. It encodes CASSPDRAVEAFF. Variable domain in full (rest from reference TRBV7-9 and TRBJ1-1): DTGVSQNPRHKITKRGQNVTFRCDPISEHNRLYWYRQTLGQGPEFLTYFQNEAQLEKSRLLSDRFSAERPKGSFSTLEIQRTEQGDSAMYLCASSPDRAVEAFFGQGTRLTVV.

This clonotype is deemed medium-sized (0.01 to 0.1%). The V and J genes are TRBV27 and TRBJ2-7; 9 bases are shared with TRBD2. The CDR3 sequence is 15 residues long. Unmatched junction bases numbered 13, after V lost 7 bases and J lost 6 bases. Germline values: CDR1 MNHEY, CDR2 SMNVEV (reference sequence). The DNA of the CDR3 is TGTGCCAGCACCCCTCGAAATAGCGGGAGTGGCGAGCAGTACTTC. Its translation: CASTPRNSGSGEQYF.

V and J are TRBV7-2 and TRBJ2-1; TRBD2 matches 10 bases. V shed 0 bases and J 4 bases; nucleotides not matched to a gene: 6. CDR1 is SGHTA, CDR2 FQGNSA, per germline. The length of the CDR3 is 17 residues. Here the CDR3 reads CASSLARAGGKYNEQFF. DNA of the CDR3: TGTGCCAGCAGCTTAGCCCGAGCGGGGGGGAAATACAATGAGCAGTTCTTC. Variable domain in full (rest from reference TRBV7-2 and TRBJ2-1): GAGVSQSPSNKVTEKGKDVELRCDPISGHTALYWYRQSLGQGLEFLIYFQGNSAPDKSGLPSDRFSAERTGGSVSTLTIQRTQQEDSAVYLCASSLARAGGKYNEQFFGPGTRLTVL.

This clonotype appeared a few times. The chain couples TRBV19 to TRBJ2-5; D is uncertain. Trimming took 3 bases from V and 5 from J, leaving 16 bases between them. The V gene's germline CDR1 is LNHDA and CDR2 SQIVND (reference sequence). The CDR3 length is 15 residues. This chain's CDR3 is CASSIGQTLRETQYF. In DNA form, the CDR3 reads TGTGCCAGTAGTATCGGGCAGACACTCAGGGAGACCCAGTACTTC.

The rearrangement links TRBV7-9 to TRBJ1-1, with TRBD1 as a possible D gene (6 bases). CDR1 is SEHNR and CDR2 is FQNEAQ in the germline V gene (reference sequence). The CDR3 sequence is 14 residues long. V was shortened by 3 bases and J by 1 base, with 9 bases between the two germline ends. The DNA of the CDR3 is TGTGCCAGCAGCTTTGGGGGCGAGAACACTGAAGCTTTCTTT. Protein product: CASSFGGENTEAFF.

This chain links TRBV20-1 with TRBJ1-1; 8 nucleotides line up with TRBD1. CDR3 length: 13 residues. The V gene's germline CDR1 is DFQATT and CDR2 SNEGSKA (reference sequence). The junction had 14 bases not matched to a gene; V was cut back by 6 bases and J by 11 bases. The CDR3 protein is CSAQGQASIGAFF. Written as DNA, the CDR3 is TGCAGTGCCCAGGGACAGGCCTCTATCGGCGCTTTCTTT.

This clonotype was counted only a few times. The rearrangement links TRBV5-1 to TRBJ1-2; D gene uncertain. This CDR3 contains 13 residues. Germline values: CDR1 SGHRS, CDR2 YFSETQ. V lost 0 bases to trimming and J lost 6 bases, with 9 bases between them. The DNA of the CDR3 is TGCGCCAGCAGCTTGGGAGTCGGAAATGGCTACACCTTC. Amino acids: CASSLGVGNGYTF.

This clonotype was counted only a few times. The rearrangement joins TRBV20-1 to TRBJ2-1, with 13 bases matching TRBD2. Looked up from germline, CDR1 is DFQATT and CDR2 is SNEGSKA (reference sequence). This CDR3 is built from 16 residues. V gave up 4 bases and J gave up 7 bases; unmatched junction bases: 10. CDR3 nucleotides: TGCAGTGCTACGCCAATGACTAGCGGGAGGAAAAATGAGCAGTTCTTC. It specifies CSATPMTSGRKNEQFF.

V is TRBV20-1 and J is TRBJ2-3, with 12 bases fitting TRBD2. The germline gives CDR1 DFQATT, CDR2 SNEGSKA (reference sequence). V shed 3 bases, J shed 1 base, and the junction held 8 bases outside the gene matches. The CDR3 loop spans 17 amino acids. CDR3 bases: TGCAGTGCTAGTGGTCTAGCGGGAGGGGTAGGCACAGATACGCAGTATTTT. It translates to CSASGLAGGVGTDTQYF.

The V gene is TRBV30, the J gene TRBJ1-2, with D possibly matching TRBD1 (6 bases). Trimming removed 4 bases from V and 3 bases from J, with 15 bases in between. This CDR3 region has 14 residues. Germline-derived CDR1 and CDR2 are GTSNPN and SVGIG (reference sequence). The CDR3 here is CAWTTPGAYYGYTF. The CDR3, as DNA: TGTGCCTGGACAACCCCAGGGGCGTACTATGGCTACACCTTC.

This clonotype was found a few times. The chain carries TRBV7-9 and TRBJ1-5, with 10 bases that match TRBD1. The CDR3 is 16 residues long. Germline V CDR1 and CDR2: SEHNR, FQNEAQ (reference sequence). V was clipped by 3 bases and J by 6 bases; unmatched bases: 8. As DNA, the CDR3 is TGTGCCAGCAGCTTTACGGGACAGGGGTCGGGTCAGCCCCAGCATTTT. Protein product: CASSFTGQGSGQPQHF.